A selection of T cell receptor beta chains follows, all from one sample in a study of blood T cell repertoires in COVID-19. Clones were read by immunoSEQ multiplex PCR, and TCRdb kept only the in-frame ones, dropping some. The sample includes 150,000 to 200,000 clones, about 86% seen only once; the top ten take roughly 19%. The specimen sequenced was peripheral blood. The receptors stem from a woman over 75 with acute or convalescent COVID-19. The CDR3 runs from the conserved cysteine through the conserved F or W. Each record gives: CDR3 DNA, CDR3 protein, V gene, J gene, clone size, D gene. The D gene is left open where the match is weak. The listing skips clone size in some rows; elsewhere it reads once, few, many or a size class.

DNA: TGTGCCAGCAGCCTTCGGGGGATCTATAATGAAAAACTGTTTTTT
CDR3: CASSLRGIYNEKLFF
V: TRBV3-1/TRBV3-2
J: TRBJ1-4
size: once
D: .

DNA: TGTGCCAGCAGTTACTCGGGACTAGCGGGATCCTACGAGCAGTACTTC
CDR3: CASSYSGLAGSYEQYF
V: TRBV6-5
J: TRBJ2-7
size: .
D: TRBD2

DNA: TGTGCCAGCAGCGTAGGTGGGACAGGAACTGAAAAACTGTTTTTT
CDR3: CASSVGGTGTEKLFF
V: TRBV9
J: TRBJ1-4
size: .
D: TRBD1

DNA: TGCGCCAGCAGTCAAATAGGGGTCTACGAGCAGTACTTC
CDR3: CASSQIGVYEQYF
V: TRBV5-1
J: TRBJ2-7
size: .
D: .

DNA: TGTGCCAGCAGCCCGGATGAGGTTTGGGCTGAAGCTTTCTTT
CDR3: CASSPDEVWAEAFF
V: TRBV3-1/TRBV3-2
J: TRBJ1-1
size: once
D: .

DNA: TGTGCCAGCTCACCCACGACAGAAAACAACACTGAAGCTTTCTTT
CDR3: CASSPTTENNTEAFF
V: TRBV18
J: TRBJ1-1
size: few
D: .

DNA: TGTGCCAGCAGCTCCCCGGGAAAACCTAGTGAGCAGTTCTTC
CDR3: CASSSPGKPSEQFF
V: TRBV7-2
J: TRBJ2-1
size: .
D: .

DNA: TGTGCCAGCAGTGTTCAGCGGGGGGCCACAGATACGCAGTATTTT
CDR3: CASSVQRGATDTQYF
V: TRBV2
J: TRBJ2-3
size: .
D: TRBD2

DNA: TGCGCCAGCAGCCAAGTACAGATCACCGGGGAGCTGTTTTTT
CDR3: CASSQVQITGELFF
V: TRBV4-3
J: TRBJ2-2
size: .
D: .

DNA: TGTGCCAGCAGCCAAGGGGGCAACCCAAACTCTGGGGCCAACGTCCTGACTTTC
CDR3: CASSQGGNPNSGANVLTF
V: TRBV4-2
J: TRBJ2-6
size: .
D: .

DNA: TGTGCCAGCAGTTACCCCGGGACAGAAGACACTGAAGCTTTCTTT
CDR3: CASSYPGTEDTEAFF
V: TRBV6-5
J: TRBJ1-1
size: .
D: TRBD1

DNA: TGTGCCAGCAGTGAAGGGCCACAATCCTACGAGCAGTACTTC
CDR3: CASSEGPQSYEQYF
V: TRBV6-1
J: TRBJ2-7
size: .
D: .

DNA: TGTGCCAGCAGTGACGGACAGGGAGGGTCACCCCTCCACTTT
CDR3: CASSDGQGGSPLHF
V: TRBV6-1
J: TRBJ1-6
size: many
D: TRBD1

DNA: TGCGCCAGCAGCGAACAGGGGCTCTCTGGAAACACCATATATTTT
CDR3: CASSEQGLSGNTIYF
V: TRBV5-1
J: TRBJ1-3
size: .
D: TRBD1

DNA: TGTGCCAGCACCCCGGGGGGGGGCGCAAGGGTCGGGTCACCCCTCCACTTT
CDR3: CASTPGGGARVGSPLHF
V: TRBV28
J: TRBJ1-6
size: .
D: .

DNA: TGTGCCATCACGGAGGACAGGGAGGGTGGCTACACCTTC
CDR3: CAITEDREGGYTF
V: TRBV10-3
J: TRBJ1-2
size: .
D: TRBD1

DNA: TGCGCCAGCAGCTTTGGGGGGACTGGGGCCAACGTCCTGACTTTC
CDR3: CASSFGGTGANVLTF
V: TRBV5-1
J: TRBJ2-6
size: .
D: .

DNA: TGTGCCAGCAGCTTATTACAGGGATATGGCTACACCTTC
CDR3: CASSLLQGYGYTF
V: TRBV11-2
J: TRBJ1-2
size: .
D: .

DNA: TGTGCCAGCAGCTTAAAGATTCTAGGACACCACTCGAGTAATTCACCCCTCCACTTT
CDR3: CASSLKILGHHSSNSPLHF
V: TRBV5-8
J: TRBJ1-6
size: once
D: .

DNA: TGTGCCACCAGTGACACCCGACAGGGTGGCTATGGCTACACCTTC
CDR3: CATSDTRQGGYGYTF
V: TRBV24-1
J: TRBJ1-2
size: .
D: TRBD1

DNA: TGTGCCATTACGGGACTAGCGGGAGGGTACGAGCAGTACTTC
CDR3: CAITGLAGGYEQYF
V: TRBV10-3
J: TRBJ2-7
size: .
D: TRBD2

DNA: TGTGCCAGCAGCCTCCGGGACAGGGGGTCCTATGGCTACACCTTC
CDR3: CASSLRDRGSYGYTF
V: TRBV3-1/TRBV3-2
J: TRBJ1-2
size: .
D: TRBD1

DNA: TGTGCCAGCAGTTTAGGGGGGGCTCGTGGAAACACCATATATTTT
CDR3: CASSLGGARGNTIYF
V: TRBV28
J: TRBJ1-3
size: .
D: .

DNA: TGTGCCAGCAGTTTAACAGGAAGGGATTCCTACGAGCAGTACTTC
CDR3: CASSLTGRDSYEQYF
V: TRBV27
J: TRBJ2-7
size: .
D: .

DNA: TGTGCCAGTACTAATAGACGGGGCTCCTACAATGAGCAGTTCTTC
CDR3: CASTNRRGSYNEQFF
V: TRBV19
J: TRBJ2-1
size: .
D: .

DNA: TGTGCCAGCAGCACCCCGGGACTAGCGGGAGTTTACAATGAGCAGTTCTTC
CDR3: CASSTPGLAGVYNEQFF
V: TRBV21-1
J: TRBJ2-1
size: once
D: .

DNA: TGTGCCAGTACGGGCGGGGTGAACACCGGGGAGCTGTTTTTT
CDR3: CASTGGVNTGELFF
V: TRBV19
J: TRBJ2-2
size: few
D: .

DNA: TGTGCCAGCAGCCCCTGGGGGGGCACAGATACGCAGTATTTT
CDR3: CASSPWGGTDTQYF
V: TRBV5-4
J: TRBJ2-3
size: .
D: .

DNA: TGTGCCAGCAGCTCAGGACAGGGGGCAACTGGAAACACCATATATTTT
CDR3: CASSSGQGATGNTIYF
V: TRBV7-6
J: TRBJ1-3
size: .
D: TRBD1

DNA: TGTGCCAGCGTCCGGGACAGTTCCTATGGCTACACCTTC
CDR3: CASVRDSSYGYTF
V: TRBV6-5
J: TRBJ1-2
size: once
D: TRBD1

DNA: TGTGCCAGCAGGTCTTCCCTGCTCGGGACAACTAATGAAAAACTGTTTTTT
CDR3: CASRSSLLGTTNEKLFF
V: TRBV28
J: TRBJ1-4
size: .
D: .

DNA: TGTGCCAGCAGGAGGACTAGCGGGGGCTACAATGAGCAGTTCTTC
CDR3: CASRRTSGGYNEQFF
V: TRBV11-2
J: TRBJ2-1
size: .
D: TRBD2

DNA: TGCAGCGTCCGTTTAAATGAAAAACTGTTTTTT
CDR3: CSVRLNEKLFF
V: TRBV29-1
J: TRBJ1-4
size: .
D: .

DNA: TGTGCCAGCAGTCCGACAGTCTACAATGAGCAGTTCTTC
CDR3: CASSPTVYNEQFF
V: TRBV6-5
J: TRBJ2-1
size: .
D: .

DNA: TGTGCCAGCAGCTTGGCGACAACCGAGGGCTATGGCTACACCTTC
CDR3: CASSLATTEGYGYTF
V: TRBV7-2
J: TRBJ1-2
size: .
D: .

DNA: TGCAGCGTTGAGGGCGACAGGAACTATGGCTACACCTTC
CDR3: CSVEGDRNYGYTF
V: TRBV29-1
J: TRBJ1-2
size: .
D: .

DNA: TGCGCCAGCAGTGAGGGCCAGGTGAACACTGAAGCTTTCTTT
CDR3: CASSEGQVNTEAFF
V: TRBV10-1
J: TRBJ1-1
size: .
D: .